Sequencing of this T cell receptor (beta chain) was carried out in a study of blood T cell repertoires in COVID-19. Study background: Material from acute and convalescent COVID-19 was sourced from the United States, Italy and Spain.

The authors' processing: Reference gene primer amplification gave nucleated cell count estimates. Measured with immunoSEQ multiplex PCR; TCRdb has only the in-frame clones, and not every one. The DNA gave D and trimming, while V, J and clone size come from that table. The table shows just over 200,000 clones, with around 81% occurring only once. Germline V gene data show CDR1 as MNHEY and CDR2 as SMNVEV (reference sequence). Trimming took 5 bases from V and 3 from J; bases not matched to a gene: 3. The CDR3 is 13 residues long. About this clone: This CDR3 is also generated by other DNA sequences in the sample.

This receptor was identified in an older woman with acute or convalescent COVID-19. The material sequenced was peripheral blood. The V gene is TRBV27, the J gene TRBJ1-2; 7 bases match TRBD1. Written as DNA, the CDR3 is TGTGCCAGCAGTCCCCAGGGGGACTATGGCTACACCTTC. It translates to CASSPQGDYGYTF.